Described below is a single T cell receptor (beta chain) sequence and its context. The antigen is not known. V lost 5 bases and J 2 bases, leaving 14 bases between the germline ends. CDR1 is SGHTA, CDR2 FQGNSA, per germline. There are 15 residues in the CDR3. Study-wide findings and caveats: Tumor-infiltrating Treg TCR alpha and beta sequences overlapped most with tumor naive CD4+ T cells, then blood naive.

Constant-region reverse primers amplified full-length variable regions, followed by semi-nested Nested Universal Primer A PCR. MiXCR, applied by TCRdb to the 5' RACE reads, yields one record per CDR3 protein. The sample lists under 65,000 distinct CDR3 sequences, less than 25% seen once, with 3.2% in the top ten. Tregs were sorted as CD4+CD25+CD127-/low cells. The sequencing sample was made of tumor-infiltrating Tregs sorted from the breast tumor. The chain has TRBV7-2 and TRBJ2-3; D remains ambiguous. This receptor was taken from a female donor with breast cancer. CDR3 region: CASSTRRKNTDTQYF. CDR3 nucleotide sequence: TGTGCCAGCAGCACGCGTCGGAAGAACACAGATACGCAGTATTTT.